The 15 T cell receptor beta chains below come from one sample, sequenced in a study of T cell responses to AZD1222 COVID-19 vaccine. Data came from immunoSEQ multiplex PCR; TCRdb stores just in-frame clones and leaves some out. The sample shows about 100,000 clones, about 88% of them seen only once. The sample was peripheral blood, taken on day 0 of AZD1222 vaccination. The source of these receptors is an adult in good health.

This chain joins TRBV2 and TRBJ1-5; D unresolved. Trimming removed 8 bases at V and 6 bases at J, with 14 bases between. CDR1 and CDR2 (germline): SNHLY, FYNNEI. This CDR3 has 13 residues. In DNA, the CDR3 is TGTGCCAGCTCAGGAGGAATGAGTCAGCCCCAGCATTTT. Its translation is CASSGGMSQPQHF.

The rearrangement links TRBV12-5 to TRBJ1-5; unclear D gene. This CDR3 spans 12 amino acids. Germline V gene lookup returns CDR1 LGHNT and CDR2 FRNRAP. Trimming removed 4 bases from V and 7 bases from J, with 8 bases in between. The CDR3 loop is CASGSPGQPQHF. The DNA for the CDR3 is TGTGCTAGTGGTTCCCCCGGCCAGCCCCAGCATTTT.

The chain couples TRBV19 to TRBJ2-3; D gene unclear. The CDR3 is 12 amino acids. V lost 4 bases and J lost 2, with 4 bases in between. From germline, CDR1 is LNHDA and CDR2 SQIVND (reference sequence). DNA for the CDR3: TGTGCCAGTAGTACCTTCACAGATACGCAGTATTTT. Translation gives CASSTFTDTQYF. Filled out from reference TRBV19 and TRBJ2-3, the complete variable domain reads DGGITQSPKYLFRKEGQNVTLSCEQNLNHDAMYWYRQDPGQGLRLIYYSQIVNDFQKGDIAEGYSVSREKKESFPLTVTSAQKNPTAFYLCASSTFTDTQYFGPGTRLTVL.

The DNA for the CDR3 is TGTGCCAGCAGTGAACGTCCGGGCCCGAACACCGGGGAGCTGTTTTTT. Its protein is CASSERPGPNTGELFF. The chain uses TRBV6-1 and TRBJ2-2, with D unclear. CDR1 is MNHNS and CDR2 is SASEGT in the germline V gene. The CDR3 totals 16 residues. The ends were cut back, 2 bases at V and 0 bases at J, with 10 bases in the middle.

CDR3 nucleotides: TGTGCCAGCAGCTTAGGTATCCGACTAGCGGGAGGAGCGCAGTACTTC. Translated, it gives CASSLGIRLAGGAQYF. The chain uses TRBV13 and TRBJ2-7; 13 bases map to TRBD2. This CDR3 is built from 16 residues. Unmatched junction bases numbered 8, after V lost 0 bases and J lost 9 bases. CDR1 and CDR2 (germline): PRHDT, FYEKMQ (reference sequence).

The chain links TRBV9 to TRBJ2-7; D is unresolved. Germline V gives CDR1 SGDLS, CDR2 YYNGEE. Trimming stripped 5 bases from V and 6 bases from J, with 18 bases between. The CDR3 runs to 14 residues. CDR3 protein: CASSRSGDLGEQYF. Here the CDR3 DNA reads TGTGCCAGCAGTAGGAGTGGGGATCTCGGCGAGCAGTACTTC.

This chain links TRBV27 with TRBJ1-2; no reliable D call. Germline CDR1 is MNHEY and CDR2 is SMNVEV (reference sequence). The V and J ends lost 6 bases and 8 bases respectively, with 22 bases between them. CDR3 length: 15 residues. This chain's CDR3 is CASRPDGLSYGGYTF. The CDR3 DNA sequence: TGTGCCAGCAGGCCGGACGGCTTATCTTATGGGGGCTACACCTTC.

This CDR3 reads CASSLARQQNTGELFF. The CDR3 nucleotides are TGCGCCAGCAGCTTGGCCCGACAGCAGAACACCGGGGAGCTGTTTTTT. The rearrangement joins TRBV5-1 to TRBJ2-2, with a weak D call TRBD1 (5 bases). V was pared by 0 bases and J by 1 base, with 10 bases between. The CDR3 spans 16 residues. In germline, CDR1 is SGHRS, CDR2 YFSETQ.

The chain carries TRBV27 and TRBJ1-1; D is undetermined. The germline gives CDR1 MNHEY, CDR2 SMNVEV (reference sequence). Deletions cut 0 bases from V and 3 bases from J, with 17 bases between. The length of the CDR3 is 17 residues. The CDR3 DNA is TGTGCCAGCAGTTTATCCTCTTACGGAGGTTTCGACACTGAAGCTTTCTTT. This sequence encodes CASSLSSYGGFDTEAFF.

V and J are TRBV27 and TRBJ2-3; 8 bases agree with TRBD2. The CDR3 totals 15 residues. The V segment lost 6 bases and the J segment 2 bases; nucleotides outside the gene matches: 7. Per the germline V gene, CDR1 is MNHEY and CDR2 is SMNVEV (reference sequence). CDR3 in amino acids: CASSREGRVTDTQYF. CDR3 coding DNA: TGTGCCAGCAGCCGGGAGGGCCGGGTCACAGATACGCAGTATTTT.

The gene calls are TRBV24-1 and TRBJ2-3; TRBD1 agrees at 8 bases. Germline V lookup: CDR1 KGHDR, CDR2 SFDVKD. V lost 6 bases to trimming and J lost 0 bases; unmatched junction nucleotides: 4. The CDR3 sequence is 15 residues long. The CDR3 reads CATSTDRGSTDTQYF. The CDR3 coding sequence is TGTGCCACCAGTACTGACAGGGGAAGCACAGATACGCAGTATTTT.

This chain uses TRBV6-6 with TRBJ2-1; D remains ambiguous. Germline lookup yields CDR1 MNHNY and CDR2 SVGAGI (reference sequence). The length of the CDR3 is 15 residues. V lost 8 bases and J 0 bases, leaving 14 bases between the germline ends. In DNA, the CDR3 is TGTGCCAGCGGTTCGACTGTTAGCTCCTACAATGAGCAGTTCTTC. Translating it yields CASGSTVSSYNEQFF.

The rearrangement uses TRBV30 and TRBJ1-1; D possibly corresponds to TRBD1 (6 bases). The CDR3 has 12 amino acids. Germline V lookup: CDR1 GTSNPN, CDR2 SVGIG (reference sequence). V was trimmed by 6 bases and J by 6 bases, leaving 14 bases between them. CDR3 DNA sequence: TGTGCCTGCCGAGGGGGGGGCGCTGAAGCTTTCTTT. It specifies CACRGGGAEAFF.

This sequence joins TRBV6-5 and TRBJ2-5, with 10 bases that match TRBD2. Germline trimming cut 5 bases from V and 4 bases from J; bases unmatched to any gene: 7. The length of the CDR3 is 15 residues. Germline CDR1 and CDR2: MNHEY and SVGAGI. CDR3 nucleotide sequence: TGTGCCAGCAGTAAACTAGCGGGGTGGGCAGAGACCCAGTACTTC. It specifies CASSKLAGWAETQYF.

CDR3 coding DNA: TGTGCCAGCACCCTTCAGGGCACAGATACGCAGTATTTT. Translated: CASTLQGTDTQYF. The J gene is TRBJ2-3, the V gene TRBV28; D is unresolved. The CDR3 sequence is 13 residues long. Germline CDR1 is MDHEN and CDR2 is SYDVKM. Trimming shortened V by 7 bases and J by 1 base, and 9 bases separated the two germline ends.